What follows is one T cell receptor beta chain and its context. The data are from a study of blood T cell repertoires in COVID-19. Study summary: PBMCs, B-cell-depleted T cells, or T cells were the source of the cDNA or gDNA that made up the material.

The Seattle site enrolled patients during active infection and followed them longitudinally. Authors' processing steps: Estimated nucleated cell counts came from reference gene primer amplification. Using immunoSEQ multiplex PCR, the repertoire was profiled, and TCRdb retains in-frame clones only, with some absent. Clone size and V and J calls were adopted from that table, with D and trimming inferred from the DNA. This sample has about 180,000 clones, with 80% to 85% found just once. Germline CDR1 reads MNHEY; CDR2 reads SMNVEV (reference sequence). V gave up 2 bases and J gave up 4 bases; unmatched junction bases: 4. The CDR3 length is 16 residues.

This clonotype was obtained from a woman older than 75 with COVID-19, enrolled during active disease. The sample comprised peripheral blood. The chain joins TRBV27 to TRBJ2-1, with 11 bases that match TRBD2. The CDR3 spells CASSLAGLADYNEQFF. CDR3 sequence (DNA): TGTGCCAGCAGTTTAGCGGGACTAGCGGATTACAATGAGCAGTTCTTC.